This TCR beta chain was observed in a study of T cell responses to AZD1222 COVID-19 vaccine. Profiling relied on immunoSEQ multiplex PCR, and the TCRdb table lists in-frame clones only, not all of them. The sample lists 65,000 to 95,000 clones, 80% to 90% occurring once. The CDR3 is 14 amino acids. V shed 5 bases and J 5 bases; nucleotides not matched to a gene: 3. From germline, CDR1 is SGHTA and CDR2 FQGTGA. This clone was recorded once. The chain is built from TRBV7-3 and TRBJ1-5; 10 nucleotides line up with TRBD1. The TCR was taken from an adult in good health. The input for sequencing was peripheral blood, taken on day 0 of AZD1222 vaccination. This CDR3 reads CASSTGQGDQPQHF. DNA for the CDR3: TGTGCCAGCAGCACCGGACAGGGGGATCAGCCCCAGCATTTT.